The source of this TCR beta chain is a study of blood T cells in healthy people across ages. Study-wide findings and caveats: Higher naive T cell percentage went strongly together with higher TCR beta diversity. Diversity was higher, and naive CD4+ cells more numerous, in long-lived donors than in aged donors.

PCR was performed a second time for roughly 6 to 12 cycles using a sample-barcoded 5' primer and a J-beta primer mix. TCRdb independently ran MiXCR on the 5' RACE reads; one entry per CDR3 protein. This table has approximately 810,000 distinct CDR3 sequences, 30% to 45% appearing once. The CDR3 is made up of 18 amino acids. The V segment lost 7 bases and the J segment 0 bases; nucleotides outside the gene matches: 11. Germline values: CDR1 SGHTA, CDR2 FQGTGA. PBMCs, at least 7 million per sample, were isolated. For this clonotype: What it binds is unknown.

V and J are TRBV7-3 and TRBJ2-3; 12 nucleotides align to TRBD2. The sequenced sample consisted of blood. This clonotype was obtained from a man aged 18 to 35 in good health. CDR3 sequence reads: CASTPQTGTSGSTDTQYF. CDR3 coding DNA: TGTGCCAGCACCCCCCAGACCGGGACTAGCGGGAGCACAGATACGCAGTATTTT.